This T cell receptor beta chain was captured in a study of cytomegalovirus exposure and HLA in healthy donors. This CDR3 has 14 amino acids. Trimming cost V 1 base and J 9 bases, with 10 bases left between them. Germline values: CDR1 SGHDN, CDR2 FVKESK. The study drew the donors from its roughly 130-subject validation cohort, separate from the approximately 700-subject first cohort. Points from the study as a whole: Reported results showed that the classifier diagnosed cytomegalovirus status with high specificity and sensitivity. Specific recognition of CMV antigens was confirmed in vitro for a few chains (all CMV-associated). According to the study, 160 or so TCR beta chains were cytomegalovirus-associated.

Sequencing was performed with immunoSEQ multiplex PCR; in TCRdb, only in-frame clones are kept and a portion is missing. The table lists approximately 220,000 clones, roughly 89% of them singletons, with less than 3% in the top ten. Concerning this clone itself: Its specificity is unknown.

The sequencing sample was made of PBMCs. This chain uses TRBV14 with TRBJ1-6; perhaps TRBD1 as D (6 bases). This receptor was taken from a man aged 18 to 29 in good health and CMV-seronegative. The CDR3 is CASSQGGRGSPLHF. CDR3 coding DNA: TGTGCCAGCAGCCAAGGGGGCAGGGGTTCACCCCTCCACTTT.